This T cell receptor (beta chain) was recorded in a study of T cells in Graves' hyperthyroidism and ophthalmopathy. Study observations and caveats: Most clonotypes that expanded in the thyroid above 0.001 also showed up in blood. A 13 V-J model separated ophthalmopathy from stable hyperthyroidism.

The CDR3 has 11 amino acids. Germline CDR1 is WNHNN and CDR2 is SYGVQD (reference sequence). V was trimmed by 3 bases and J by 6 bases, leaving 6 bases between them. This clonotype was counted ten times or more. Antigen: not known. Researchers defined stable Graves' hyperthyroidism as no ophthalmopathy progression within 18 months. Those patients with uncontrolled infection, other autoimmune disease, pregnancy or lactation were excluded. Researchers took RNA transcripts and amplified the TCR beta CDR3 regions from them. HTBI primers drove first-round RT-PCR of the TCR CDR3. TCRdb reprocessed the multiplex PCR reads via MiXCR and lists one record per CDR3 protein. This table holds some 510,000 distinct CDR3 sequences, about half found once.

This TCR was sampled from a young woman with Graves' hyperthyroidism. J is TRBJ2-7 and V is TRBV10-1; D gene unclear. The sample consisted of peripheral blood or thyroid tissue (not recorded which). In DNA form, the CDR3 reads TGCGCCAGCAGTGACCAGCGCGAGCAGTACTTC. Its translation: CASSDQREQYF.